The 17 T cell receptor beta chains below all came from one sample that was sequenced in a study of OX40 agonist ivuxolimab in advanced cancers. Assay used: immunoSEQ multiplex PCR; TCRdb lists only in-frame clones, some missing. The data hold 50,000 to 70,000 clones, with just under 85% observed a single time. This specimen consisted of CD4+ or CD8+ T cells sorted from blood, obtained in a trial of the OX40 agonist ivuxolimab. All receptors come from an adult with an advanced solid tumor such as melanoma, head and neck, liver or kidney cancer.

This clone was observed a few times. The sample has other DNA sequences that encode this CDR3 too. V and J are TRBV27 and TRBJ1-1; D gene uncertain. This CDR3 contains 15 residues. The V gene's germline CDR1 is MNHEY and CDR2 SMNVEV (reference sequence). V was clipped by 2 bases and J by 3 bases, with 13 bases between them. The CDR3 loop reads CASSLIRLRDTEAFF. CDR3 bases: TGTGCCAGCAGTTTAATCAGACTTCGGGACACTGAAGCTTTCTTT.

The chain has TRBV7-2 and TRBJ2-3; 15 bases match TRBD2. This CDR3 has 16 residues. Germline trimming cut 6 bases from V and 4 bases from J; bases unmatched to any gene: 5. CDR1 is SGHTA and CDR2 is FQGNSA in the germline V gene. CDR3 protein: CASRRTSGGAADTQYF. The CDR3 nucleotides are TGTGCCAGCAGACGGACTAGCGGGGGGGCGGCAGATACGCAGTATTTT.

The chain carries TRBV30 and TRBJ2-3; D is possibly TRBD2 (7 bases). Per germline, CDR1 GTSNPN and CDR2 SVGIG (reference sequence). V was clipped by 1 base and J by 6 bases, with 14 bases between them. This CDR3 is built from 14 residues. Here the CDR3 DNA reads TGTGCCTGGAGTGGGGGAGGGGGAACGGATACGCAGTATTTT. Amino acid sequence: CAWSGGGGTDTQYF.

The V and J genes are TRBV7-9 and TRBJ1-4; D is perhaps TRBD1 (6 bases). Germline V CDR1 and CDR2: SEHNR, FQNEAQ (reference sequence). Trimming took off 8 bases at V and 10 bases at J, with 26 bases between the two ends. CDR3 size: 16 residues. The DNA of the CDR3 is TGTGCCAGCGCCGTTAACAGGGCCGGCGGAATCGGAAAACTGTTTTTT. Its protein is CASAVNRAGGIGKLFF. Filled out from reference TRBV7-9 and TRBJ1-4, the complete variable domain reads DTGVSQNPRHKITKRGQNVTFRCDPISEHNRLYWYRQTLGQGPEFLTYFQNEAQLEKSRLLSDRFSAERPKGSFSTLEIQRTEQGDSAMYLCASAVNRAGGIGKLFFGSGTQLSVL.

This clone was seen a single time. This chain joins TRBV2 and TRBJ1-4; the match to TRBD1 covers 8 bases. Germline CDR1 and CDR2: SNHLY and FYNNEI. Trimming at V came to 1 base and at J to 7 bases, leaving 2 bases not matched to a gene. This CDR3 spans 14 amino acids. As DNA, the CDR3 is TGTGCCAGCAGTGAAGGGACAGGGCGTGAAAAACTGTTTTTT. It is translated as CASSEGTGREKLFF.

This chain joins TRBV19 and TRBJ1-2; TRBD1 aligns across 11 bases. In germline, CDR1 is LNHDA, CDR2 SQIVND (reference sequence). J was trimmed by 5 bases and V by 7 bases; bases with no gene match: 9. This CDR3 has 15 amino acids. The CDR3 DNA follows: TGTGCCAGTAAACGGACAGGGGGCAGGTGGTATGGCTACACCTTC. Amino acids: CASKRTGGRWYGYTF.

The V call is TRBV6-1, the J call TRBJ1-2, with D hard to call. This CDR3 has 14 residues. Between the trimmed V and J ends, which lost 10 bases and 0 bases, there was a span of 15 bases. Germline CDR1 is MNHNS and CDR2 is SASEGT. The CDR3 sequence is CATQKRGANYGYTF. CDR3 sequence (DNA): TGTGCCACCCAGAAGCGGGGTGCTAACTATGGCTACACCTTC.

This clone has a handful of counts. This chain joins TRBV9 and TRBJ1-4; the D gene is possibly TRBD1 (5 bases). From germline, CDR1 is SGDLS and CDR2 YYNGEE. V dropped 3 bases and J dropped 4 bases, with 13 bases sitting between them. This CDR3 has 15 residues. The CDR3 here is CASSARDLGNEKLFF. The DNA for the CDR3 is TGTGCCAGCAGCGCCCGGGACCTCGGTAATGAAAAACTGTTTTTT.

The chain carries TRBV10-3 and TRBJ1-4, with unresolved D. Trimming left V 3 bases short and J 6 bases short, with 11 bases between. CDR1 is ENHRY and CDR2 is SYGVKD in the germline V gene. The CDR3 is 14 residues long. CDR3 nucleotides: TGTGCCATCAGTGACCCGGGGAAGCATGAAAAACTGTTTTTT. It specifies CAISDPGKHEKLFF.

This chain uses TRBV29-1 with TRBJ1-4; D is ambiguous. The CDR3 is 13 residues long. The V and J ends lost 6 bases and 7 bases respectively, with 15 bases between them. Germline V gives CDR1 SQVTM, CDR2 ANQGSEA. CDR3 bases: TGCAGCGTGGGTGTGCAGGAGGGTGAAAAACTGTTTTTT. Encoded protein: CSVGVQEGEKLFF.

The chain is built from TRBV7-2 and TRBJ1-4; D gene unclear. CDR1 is SGHTA and CDR2 is FQGNSA in the germline V gene. V dropped 3 bases and J dropped 0 bases, with 8 bases sitting between them. The CDR3 has 15 residues. CDR3 in DNA: TGTGCCAGCAGCTTCGTCAAGGCAACTAATGAAAAACTGTTTTTT. Its protein is CASSFVKATNEKLFF. The variable domain in full, completed from reference TRBV7-2 and TRBJ1-4, reads GAGVSQSPSNKVTEKGKDVELRCDPISGHTALYWYRQSLGQGLEFLIYFQGNSAPDKSGLPSDRFSAERTGGSVSTLTIQRTQQEDSAVYLCASSFVKATNEKLFFGSGTQLSVL.

The J gene is TRBJ1-4, the V gene TRBV7-9; no firm D call. The germline V gene has CDR1 SEHNR and CDR2 FQNEAQ (reference sequence). CDR3 length equals 15 residues. V was clipped by 5 bases and J by 2 bases, with 12 bases between them. The CDR3 here is CASSAAAVTNEKLFF. DNA of the CDR3: TGTGCCAGCAGCGCGGCGGCGGTCACTAATGAAAAACTGTTTTTT.

The chain links TRBV4-3 to TRBJ1-2; D unresolved. This CDR3 spans 15 amino acids. V shed 0 bases and J shed 1 base, with 9 bases lying between them. Germline V gene lookup returns CDR1 LGHNA and CDR2 YSLEER. The DNA for the CDR3 is TGCGCCAGCAGCCAAGATCAGACTTTTAACTATGGCTACACCTTC. Protein sequence: CASSQDQTFNYGYTF.

The chain employs TRBV11-2 and TRBJ1-2; 8 bases align to TRBD1. The CDR3 length is 14 residues. Germline CDR1 reads SGHAT; CDR2 reads FQNNGV. Trimming cost V 5 bases and J 6 bases; bases outside gene matches: 8. The CDR3 nucleotides are TGTGCCAGCAGCCAGGACAGGGCCGTCCATGGCTACACCTTC. Encoded protein: CASSQDRAVHGYTF.

The chain links TRBV27 to TRBJ1-1; no reliable D call. This CDR3 contains 12 residues. Germline V gives CDR1 MNHEY, CDR2 SMNVEV (reference sequence). V dropped 3 bases and J dropped 10 bases, with 12 bases sitting between them. CDR3 loop: CASSFRGLVAFF. CDR3 in DNA: TGTGCCAGCAGTTTTCGAGGACTTGTAGCTTTCTTT.

J is TRBJ2-5 and V is TRBV6-5; D is uncertain. The CDR3 is 13 residues long. Trimming stripped 9 bases from V and 5 bases from J, with 16 bases between. CDR1 is MNHEY and CDR2 is SVGAGI in the germline V gene. The CDR3 spells CASINVELETQYF. The CDR3 bases are TGTGCCAGTATCAACGTAGAGTTGGAGACCCAGTACTTC.

This sequence joins TRBV5-1 and TRBJ2-5; 7 bases line up with TRBD1. CDR3 length equals 15 residues. V dropped 1 base and J dropped 5; count of bases not matched to a gene: 8. The germline CDR1 and CDR2 sequences are SGHRS and YFSETQ. CDR3 residues: CASSLLQGPGETQYF. CDR3 DNA: TGCGCCAGCAGCTTGCTACAGGGGCCTGGCGAGACCCAGTACTTC.